Below, one T cell receptor (beta chain) is given with its context. Its antigen remains unidentified. This sample was included in a study of molecular identifiers for immune sequencing clone quantification. Study conclusions and caveats: The share of molecules held by clones above 20 RNA copies was over 99% in effector cells and under 1% in naive cells. For highly expanded clones, sizes could be underestimated when identical TCR molecules share a barcode.

The ends were cut back, 7 bases at V and 0 bases at J, with 12 bases in the middle. The CDR3 length is 15 residues. Germline loops: CDR1 LNHDA, CDR2 SQIVND (reference sequence). The CD8+CD4-CCR7+CD45RA+ phenotype defined the sorted naive CD8 T cells. Listed TCR primers and previously described methods were used for bulk TCR libraries. TCRdb reprocessed the PCR reads via MiXCR and lists one record per CDR3 protein. The data hold just under 65,000 distinct CDR3 sequences, with 15% to 20% observed a single time. This sequence joins TRBV19 and TRBJ1-4; possible D gene TRBD1, 6 bases. The sample taken for sequencing was naive CD8+ T cells from blood, with Jurkat cell RNA spiked in. Subset noted: FACS-sorted CD8+CD4-CCR7+CD45RA+ naive T cells. The sequence derives from a human donor in good health. Some libraries in this study had Jurkat cell RNA spiked in. CDR3 residues: CASTTGSTTNEKLFF. In DNA, the CDR3 is TGTGCCAGTACCACAGGGAGCACAACTAATGAAAAACTGTTTTTT.